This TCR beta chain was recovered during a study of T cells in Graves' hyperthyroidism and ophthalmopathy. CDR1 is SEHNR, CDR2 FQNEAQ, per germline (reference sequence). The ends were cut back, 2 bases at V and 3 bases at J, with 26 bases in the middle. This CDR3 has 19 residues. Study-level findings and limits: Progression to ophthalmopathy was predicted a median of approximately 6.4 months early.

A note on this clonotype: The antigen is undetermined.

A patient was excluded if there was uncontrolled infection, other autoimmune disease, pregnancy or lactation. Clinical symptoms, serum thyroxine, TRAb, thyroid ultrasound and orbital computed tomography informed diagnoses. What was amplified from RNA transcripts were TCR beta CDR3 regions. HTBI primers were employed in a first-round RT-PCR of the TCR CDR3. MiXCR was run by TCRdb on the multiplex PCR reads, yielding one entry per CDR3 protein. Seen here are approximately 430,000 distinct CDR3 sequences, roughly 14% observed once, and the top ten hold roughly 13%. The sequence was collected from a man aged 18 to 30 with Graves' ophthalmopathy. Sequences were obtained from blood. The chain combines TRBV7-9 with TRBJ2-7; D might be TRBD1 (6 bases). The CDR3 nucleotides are TGTGCCAGCAGCTTATCTGTGGGAACATCGAGGGGGTTTATCTACGAGCAGTACTTC. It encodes CASSLSVGTSRGFIYEQYF. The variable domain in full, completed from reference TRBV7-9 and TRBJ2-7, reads DTGVSQNPRHKITKRGQNVTFRCDPISEHNRLYWYRQTLGQGPEFLTYFQNEAQLEKSRLLSDRFSAERPKGSFSTLEIQRTEQGDSAMYLCASSLSVGTSRGFIYEQYFGPGTRLTVT.